The 29 T cell receptor beta chains below all came from one sample that was sequenced in a study of CXCR3-negative and CXCR3-positive naive CD8 T cells. The authors prepared UMI-labeled TRB cDNA libraries by 5' RACE. Using the 5' RACE reads, TCRdb records one entry per CDR3 protein without DNA. This table holds some 130,000 distinct CDR3 sequences. Input material: naive CXCR3- CD8+ T cells from blood. The sample's subset: CD45RO-CCR7+CD27+CD95- naive CD8+ T cells lacking CXCR3 (TNR3-). These TCRs come from a human donor in good health. Some clones in this sample may be carry-over from other donors' samples.

J is TRBJ2-1 and V is TRBV4-2; with no DNA, the TCRdb D assignment of TRBD2 cannot be verified. There are 15 residues in the CDR3. Germline V lookup: CDR1 LGHNA, CDR2 YNFKEQ. The CDR3 protein is CASSQDRLAGAGQFF.

The chain uses TRBV7-6 and TRBJ2-5. This CDR3 region has 13 residues. The V gene's germline CDR1 is SGHVS and CDR2 FNYEAQ. The chain's CDR3 is CASSLVAFETQYF.

This chain uses TRBV3-1 with TRBJ2-2; as DNA is missing, the TRBD1 call by TCRdb cannot be tested. This CDR3 has 19 amino acids. The germline V gene encodes CDR1 LGHDT and CDR2 YNNKEL (reference sequence). The CDR3: CASSQAGDPPSSRWGELFF.

The rearrangement uses TRBV7-8 and TRBJ1-5. This CDR3 has 14 residues. Germline CDR1 SGHVS, CDR2 FQNEAQ. CDR3 amino acids: CASSLGMGNQPQHF.

The V call is TRBV4-1, the J call TRBJ2-5; TCRdb lists TRBD2, though no DNA is available to test this call. The CDR3 is 17 residues long. CDR1 is MGHRA, CDR2 YSYEKL, per germline. CDR3 sequence: CASRPGTSGGYQETQYF.

The V call is TRBV11-1, the J call TRBJ2-7; with no DNA, the TCRdb D assignment of TRBD1 cannot be verified. The CDR3 has 14 amino acids. Per the germline V gene, CDR1 is SGHAT and CDR2 is FQDESV (reference sequence). The CDR3 sequence: CASSLRGRDYEQYF.

The J gene is TRBJ2-7, the V gene TRBV29-1; the TCRdb call, TRBD1, lacks DNA for checking. Germline V gives CDR1 SQVTM, CDR2 ANQGSEA. The CDR3 sequence is 11 residues long. The CDR3: CSALGVDEQYF.

The genes are TRBV9 and TRBJ2-7; TCRdb gives TRBD1 as the D gene, but with no DNA this cannot be confirmed. The CDR3 extends over 14 amino acids. CDR1 and CDR2 (germline): SGDLS, YYNGEE. This CDR3 reads CASSAHGGGPEQYF.

The V and J genes are TRBV7-8 and TRBJ2-7. The germline CDR1 and CDR2 sequences are SGHVS and FQNEAQ. The CDR3 runs 14 residues. The CDR3 protein is CASSPPDGYYEQYF.

The rearrangement joins TRBV28 to TRBJ2-7. The CDR3 covers 14 residues. Germline-derived CDR1 and CDR2 are MDHEN and SYDVKM. This CDR3 is CASSYGLTSYEQYF.

The chain has TRBV5-1 and TRBJ2-3; TCRdb's D gene call, TRBD2, goes unchecked for lack of DNA. CDR3 size: 15 residues. Germline V lookup: CDR1 SGHRS, CDR2 YFSETQ. CDR3 residues: CASSLWGDGTDTQYF.

The V and J genes are TRBV19 and TRBJ2-4; TCRdb lists TRBD2, though no DNA is available to test this call. This CDR3 contains 16 residues. In germline, CDR1 is LNHDA, CDR2 SQIVND (reference sequence). The CDR3 protein is CASSLWGRGAGNIQYF.

This rearrangement joins TRBV11-3 to TRBJ2-1; absent DNA, TCRdb's TRBD2 call cannot be checked. Germline V gene lookup returns CDR1 SGHNT and CDR2 YENEEA. This CDR3 comprises 13 residues. CDR3 sequence: CASSFTYGSEQFF.

The gene calls are TRBV28 and TRBJ2-1. This CDR3 has 11 residues. Per the germline V gene, CDR1 is MDHEN and CDR2 is SYDVKM. This CDR3 is CASSGWAEQFF.

V gene TRBV7-2 combines with J gene TRBJ2-3; TCRdb picks TRBD1, but there is no DNA to check that call. Germline CDR1 and CDR2: SGHTA and FQGNSA. The CDR3 has 15 residues. This CDR3 reads CARSPGTRSTDTQYF.

The chain has TRBV9 and TRBJ1-2; TCRdb indicates TRBD1, and absent DNA this call remains unverified. The germline CDR1 and CDR2 sequences are SGDLS and YYNGEE. This CDR3 has 14 amino acids. The CDR3 loop is CASSGPGQTYGYTF.

The chain couples TRBV24-1 to TRBJ2-6; TCRdb returns TRBD1, unconfirmable since there is no DNA. The germline V gene encodes CDR1 KGHDR and CDR2 SFDVKD. CDR3 length equals 17 residues. The CDR3 reads CATSDHPGPSGANVLTF.

The chain is built from TRBV29-1 and TRBJ2-7. The CDR3 has 13 residues. From germline, CDR1 is SQVTM and CDR2 ANQGSEA. The CDR3 loop is CSVSGSGSYEQYF.

This chain links TRBV25-1 with TRBJ2-5; TCRdb picks TRBD1, but there is no DNA to check that call. The CDR3 is 16 residues long. Germline CDR1 MGHDK, CDR2 SYGVNS. The CDR3: CASSETLQGALETQYF.

The chain couples TRBV15 to TRBJ2-7; there is no DNA to check the TCRdb D call of TRBD1. The germline gives CDR1 LNHNV, CDR2 YYDKDF (reference sequence). The CDR3 spans 13 residues. The CDR3 region is CATSRDPGREQYF.

The V call is TRBV5-5, the J call TRBJ2-3. The CDR3 extends over 16 amino acids. Per the germline V gene, CDR1 is SGHKS and CDR2 is YYEKEE (reference sequence). The CDR3 loop is CASSLAALSSTDTQYF.

This chain uses TRBV4-3 with TRBJ2-3; as DNA is missing, the TRBD1 call by TCRdb cannot be tested. Germline V gene sequence: CDR1 LGHNA, CDR2 YSLEER. The CDR3 is 15 amino acids. The CDR3 protein is CASGEQTGGTDTQYF.

The chain links TRBV7-9 to TRBJ2-7; the D gene TCRdb calls, TRBD1, cannot be checked with no DNA. Per germline, CDR1 SEHNR and CDR2 FQNEAQ (reference sequence). This CDR3 has 14 residues. The CDR3 reads CASSTRTGTDEQYF.

The chain uses TRBV6-4 and TRBJ2-3; with no DNA, the TCRdb D assignment of TRBD2 cannot be verified. The germline V gene has CDR1 MRHNA and CDR2 SNTAGT. CDR3 length: 15 residues. Here the CDR3 reads CASSRDGVAADTQYF.

V is TRBV5-1 and J is TRBJ2-7; the TCRdb call, TRBD1, lacks DNA for checking. This CDR3 contains 16 residues. Germline lookup yields CDR1 SGHRS and CDR2 YFSETQ. Here the CDR3 reads CASSFGTGAGSYEQYF.

The V call is TRBV5-1, the J call TRBJ2-1; TCRdb selects TRBD1, and the lack of DNA leaves this call unchecked. The CDR3 is 16 amino acids. Germline CDR1 SGHRS, CDR2 YFSETQ. CDR3 amino acids: CASSFGGTGEYNEQFF.

The gene calls are TRBV28 and TRBJ2-3; TCRdb indicates TRBD2, and absent DNA this call remains unverified. The CDR3 has 16 amino acids. The V gene's germline CDR1 is MDHEN and CDR2 SYDVKM. CDR3 amino acids: CASSSQREPGTDTQYF.

The V and J genes are TRBV27 and TRBJ1-1; TCRdb picks TRBD1, but there is no DNA to check that call. This CDR3 comprises 11 residues. Germline lookup yields CDR1 MNHEY and CDR2 SMNVEV (reference sequence). The CDR3 protein is CASRSQGIAFF.

The chain's CDR3 is CASTSQPRGGLYNEQFF. The chain combines TRBV12-3 or TRBV12-4 with TRBJ2-1; TCRdb outputs TRBD2, but without DNA this stays unchecked. CDR3 size: 17 residues.